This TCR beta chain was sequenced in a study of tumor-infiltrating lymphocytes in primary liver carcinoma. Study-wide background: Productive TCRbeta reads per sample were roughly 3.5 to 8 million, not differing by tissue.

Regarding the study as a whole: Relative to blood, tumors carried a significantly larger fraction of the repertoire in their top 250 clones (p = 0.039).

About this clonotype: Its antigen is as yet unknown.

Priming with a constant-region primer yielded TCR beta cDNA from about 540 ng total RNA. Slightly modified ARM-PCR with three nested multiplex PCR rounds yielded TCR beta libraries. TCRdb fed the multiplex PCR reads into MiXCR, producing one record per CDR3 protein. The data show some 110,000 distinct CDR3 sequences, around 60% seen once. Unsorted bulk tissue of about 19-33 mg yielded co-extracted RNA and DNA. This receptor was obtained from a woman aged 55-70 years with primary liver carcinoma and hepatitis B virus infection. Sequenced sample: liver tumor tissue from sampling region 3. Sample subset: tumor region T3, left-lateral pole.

CDR3 residues: CASSIPGQGRYEQFF. The CDR3 coding sequence is TGTGCCAGCAGTATACCGGGACAGGGTCGCTATGAGCAGTTCTTC. This chain connects TRBV27 to TRBJ2-1; 9 nucleotides agree with TRBD1. Losses at the gene ends were 5 bases for V and 8 bases for J; bases not matched to a gene: 10. The CDR3 length is 15 residues. Per the germline V gene, CDR1 is MNHEY and CDR2 is SMNVEV (reference sequence).